This is a list of T cell receptor beta chains from one sample in a study of cytomegalovirus exposure and HLA in healthy donors. The repertoire was sequenced with immunoSEQ multiplex PCR; TCRdb's copy has only in-frame clones and lacks some. The table lists about 330,000 clones, just over 85% of them singletons. The sequenced sample consisted of PBMCs. The receptors derive from a young woman in good health and CMV-seronegative. Both conserved end residues are part of each CDR3. The order of the fields is clone size, D gene, J gene, V gene, CDR3 protein, CDR3 DNA. D genes are given only for firm matches. Clone sizes are given selectively: once, few, many, or a class where the clone is expanded.

clone size: .
D gene: TRBD1
J gene: TRBJ1-5
V gene: TRBV6-5
CDR3 protein: CASSYSRTGGTQPQHF
CDR3 DNA: TGTGCCAGCAGTTATTCAAGAACAGGGGGCACTCAGCCCCAGCATTTT

clone size: .
D gene: .
J gene: TRBJ2-3
V gene: TRBV9
CDR3 protein: CASSVADTQYF
CDR3 DNA: TGTGCCAGCAGCGTAGCGGATACGCAGTATTTT

clone size: once
D gene: .
J gene: TRBJ1-5
V gene: TRBV5-8
CDR3 protein: CASAQAPGYQPQHF
CDR3 DNA: TGTGCCAGCGCCCAGGCGCCTGGCTATCAGCCCCAGCATTTT

clone size: .
D gene: .
J gene: TRBJ1-5
V gene: TRBV19
CDR3 protein: CASSMAYSNQPQHF
CDR3 DNA: TGTGCCAGTAGTATGGCATATAGCAATCAGCCCCAGCATTTT

clone size: .
D gene: .
J gene: TRBJ2-7
V gene: TRBV6-1
CDR3 protein: CASSEPFAIGASSYEQYF
CDR3 DNA: TGTGCCAGCAGTGAACCCTTCGCCATTGGGGCCAGCTCCTACGAGCAGTACTTC

clone size: .
D gene: .
J gene: TRBJ1-1
V gene: TRBV7-2
CDR3 protein: CASSLGMRMNTEAFF
CDR3 DNA: TGTGCCAGCAGCTTAGGAATGCGGATGAACACTGAAGCTTTCTTT

clone size: .
D gene: .
J gene: TRBJ2-7
V gene: TRBV25-1
CDR3 protein: CASSVTGSYEQYF
CDR3 DNA: TGTGCCAGCAGTGTTACAGGATCTTACGAGCAGTACTTC

clone size: .
D gene: TRBD2
J gene: TRBJ2-3
V gene: TRBV5-4
CDR3 protein: CASSAGTSGSADTQYF
CDR3 DNA: TGTGCCAGCAGCGCTGGGACTAGCGGGAGCGCAGATACGCAGTATTTT

clone size: .
D gene: TRBD2
J gene: TRBJ2-3
V gene: TRBV15
CDR3 protein: CATSRAGLAGPDTQYF
CDR3 DNA: TGTGCCACCAGCCGAGCGGGACTAGCGGGACCAGATACGCAGTATTTT

clone size: .
D gene: .
J gene: TRBJ1-2
V gene: TRBV6-5
CDR3 protein: CASQSGVGGYTF
CDR3 DNA: TGTGCCAGCCAGTCGGGGGTCGGGGGCTACACCTTC

clone size: once
D gene: TRBD1
J gene: TRBJ1-1
V gene: TRBV18
CDR3 protein: CASSRSTGGNTEAFF
CDR3 DNA: TGTGCCAGCTCGCGATCAACAGGGGGGAACACTGAAGCTTTCTTT

clone size: .
D gene: .
J gene: TRBJ2-7
V gene: TRBV7-2
CDR3 protein: CASSLGDGKWEQYF
CDR3 DNA: TGTGCCAGCAGCTTAGGTGACGGGAAGTGGGAGCAGTACTTC

clone size: .
D gene: .
J gene: TRBJ2-2
V gene: TRBV2
CDR3 protein: CASSDRQAFNAGELFF
CDR3 DNA: TGTGCCAGCAGTGACCGACAGGCCTTCAACGCCGGGGAGCTGTTTTTT

clone size: .
D gene: TRBD2
J gene: TRBJ2-7
V gene: TRBV7-2
CDR3 protein: CASSLAGLAGFEQYF
CDR3 DNA: TGTGCCAGCAGCTTAGCTGGACTAGCGGGCTTCGAGCAGTACTTC

clone size: .
D gene: TRBD2
J gene: TRBJ2-1
V gene: TRBV6-1
CDR3 protein: CASSDPSGPSYNEQFF
CDR3 DNA: TGTGCCAGCAGTGACCCTAGCGGACCCTCCTACAATGAGCAGTTCTTC

clone size: .
D gene: TRBD1
J gene: TRBJ1-2
V gene: TRBV7-2
CDR3 protein: CASSPPLRGRVRGANGYTF
CDR3 DNA: TGTGCCAGCAGCCCTCCACTAAGGGGGCGCGTGCGTGGTGCGAATGGCTACACCTTC

clone size: .
D gene: .
J gene: TRBJ1-4
V gene: TRBV27
CDR3 protein: CASSFRGSNEKLFF
CDR3 DNA: TGTGCCAGCAGTTTTCGGGGGTCTAATGAAAAACTGTTTTTT

clone size: few
D gene: .
J gene: TRBJ1-2
V gene: TRBV19
CDR3 protein: CASSISTDNYGYTF
CDR3 DNA: TGTGCCAGTAGTATTTCAACAGATAACTATGGCTACACCTTC

clone size: .
D gene: TRBD2
J gene: TRBJ2-3
V gene: TRBV5-1
CDR3 protein: CASSFGTSGPTDTQYF
CDR3 DNA: TGCGCCAGCAGCTTTGGGACTAGCGGCCCCACAGATACGCAGTATTTT

clone size: .
D gene: TRBD2
J gene: TRBJ2-1
V gene: TRBV7-2
CDR3 protein: CASSSLKRDFNEQFF
CDR3 DNA: TGTGCCAGCAGCTCACTGAAGCGGGACTTCAATGAGCAGTTCTTC

clone size: .
D gene: .
J gene: TRBJ1-1
V gene: TRBV2
CDR3 protein: CASTTTGWVTEAFF
CDR3 DNA: TGTGCCAGCACTACTACAGGGTGGGTCACTGAAGCTTTCTTT

clone size: .
D gene: TRBD2
J gene: TRBJ2-1
V gene: TRBV28
CDR3 protein: CASSLGTSGRNEQFF
CDR3 DNA: TGTGCCAGCAGTCTTGGGACTAGCGGGAGAAATGAGCAGTTCTTC

clone size: .
D gene: TRBD2
J gene: TRBJ2-1
V gene: TRBV6-1
CDR3 protein: CASRASGMGEQFF
CDR3 DNA: TGTGCCAGCAGGGCTAGCGGGATGGGTGAGCAGTTCTTC

clone size: .
D gene: TRBD1
J gene: TRBJ1-3
V gene: TRBV7-9
CDR3 protein: CASSLAQGQGQGSGNTIYF
CDR3 DNA: TGTGCCAGCAGCTTAGCCCAAGGACAGGGCCAAGGCTCTGGAAACACCATATATTTT

clone size: .
D gene: TRBD1
J gene: TRBJ1-2
V gene: TRBV7-8
CDR3 protein: CASSLRDRAYGYTF
CDR3 DNA: TGTGCCAGCAGCTTAAGGGACAGGGCATATGGCTACACCTTC

clone size: few
D gene: TRBD2
J gene: TRBJ2-1
V gene: TRBV7-7
CDR3 protein: CASSLAGGRGEQFF
CDR3 DNA: TGTGCTAGCAGTCTAGCGGGAGGGAGGGGTGAGCAGTTCTTC

clone size: few
D gene: TRBD2
J gene: TRBJ2-1
V gene: TRBV7-3
CDR3 protein: CASSSLAGGAREQFF
CDR3 DNA: TGTGCCAGCAGCTCGCTAGCGGGAGGGGCGAGAGAACAGTTCTTC

clone size: .
D gene: .
J gene: TRBJ1-1
V gene: TRBV4-3
CDR3 protein: CASSLAVGYTEAFF
CDR3 DNA: TGCGCCAGCAGCCTGGCCGTCGGGTACACTGAAGCTTTCTTT

clone size: .
D gene: .
J gene: TRBJ2-1
V gene: TRBV7-3
CDR3 protein: CASSLGGDGDEQFF
CDR3 DNA: TGTGCCAGCAGCTTAGGCGGGGACGGAGATGAGCAGTTCTTC

clone size: .
D gene: .
J gene: TRBJ1-2
V gene: TRBV7-9
CDR3 protein: CASSLDFSGGSYTF
CDR3 DNA: TGTGCCAGCAGCTTAGATTTCTCCGGAGGAAGCTACACCTTC

clone size: .
D gene: .
J gene: TRBJ1-2
V gene: TRBV6-1
CDR3 protein: CASSEGWGPSLYGYTF
CDR3 DNA: TGTGCCAGCAGTGAAGGGTGGGGGCCCTCCCTTTATGGCTACACCTTC

clone size: .
D gene: TRBD2
J gene: TRBJ2-7
V gene: TRBV6-1
CDR3 protein: CASSEYSGMSYEQYF
CDR3 DNA: TGTGCCAGCAGTGAATATAGCGGGATGTCCTACGAGCAGTACTTC

clone size: .
D gene: TRBD1
J gene: TRBJ2-7
V gene: TRBV18
CDR3 protein: CASSDGQAGWADEQYF
CDR3 DNA: TGTGCCAGCTCAGACGGACAGGCCGGCTGGGCCGACGAGCAGTACTTC

clone size: .
D gene: .
J gene: TRBJ2-6
V gene: TRBV7-8
CDR3 protein: CASSVRTVIFSGANVLTF
CDR3 DNA: TGTGCCAGCAGCGTCCGGACAGTTATATTCTCTGGGGCCAACGTCCTGACTTTC

clone size: few
D gene: TRBD1
J gene: TRBJ1-1
V gene: TRBV6-5
CDR3 protein: CASSQRQGRTEAFF
CDR3 DNA: TGTGCCAGCAGTCAAAGACAGGGACGGACTGAAGCTTTCTTT

clone size: .
D gene: TRBD2
J gene: TRBJ2-3
V gene: TRBV7-3
CDR3 protein: CASSLTSSGNTDTQYF
CDR3 DNA: TGTGCCAGCAGCTTAACATCTAGCGGGAACACAGATACGCAGTATTTT